These 18 T cell receptor beta chains were all obtained from the same sample, sequenced in a study of T cells after posttransplantation cyclophosphamide. Only in-frame clones appear in the TCRdb table, and some are missing; sequencing was by immunoSEQ multiplex PCR. This repertoire shows roughly 42,000 clones, around 90% found once; its top ten account for over 2%. Busulfan-fludarabine conditioning, marrow transplant, and cyclophosphamide on days +3 and +4 were administered. Source: PBMCs, taken about 60 days after allogeneic stem cell transplant with posttransplant cyclophosphamide. These receptor sequences come from a male patient between 60 and 69 years old who received an allogeneic stem cell transplant from a related donor and was CMV-positive. Some T cells could come from the graft donor.

The rearrangement uses TRBV5-6 and TRBJ1-5, with 11 bases identical to TRBD1. From germline, CDR1 is SGHDT and CDR2 YYEEEE. The CDR3 covers 16 residues. Trimming took 4 bases from V and 7 from J; bases not matched to a gene: 10. The CDR3 DNA reads as TGTGCCAGCAGCACTCGGGACAGGGGGGGCTGGCAGCCCCAGCATTTT. Translation gives CASSTRDRGGWQPQHF.

The chain links TRBV9 to TRBJ1-1; tentatively, D is TRBD1 (5 bases). CDR1 SGDLS and CDR2 YYNGEE come from the germline V gene. Trimming took off 6 bases at V and 1 base at J, with 13 bases between the two ends. This CDR3 has 14 residues. CDR3 residues: CASTDLGGNTEAFF. CDR3 bases: TGTGCCAGCACCGATCTGGGGGGGAACACTGAAGCTTTCTTT.

The chain is built from TRBV6-1 and TRBJ2-7; 9 nucleotides match TRBD1. The V segment lost 4 bases and the J segment 6 bases; nucleotides outside the gene matches: 10. Germline V gene lookup returns CDR1 MNHNS and CDR2 SASEGT. The CDR3 consists of 15 residues. Written as DNA, the CDR3 is TGTGCCAGCAGTGGAACAGGGGGCGTGAGGGGCGAGCAGTACTTC. It specifies CASSGTGGVRGEQYF.

The chain is built from TRBV28 and TRBJ1-2; D might be TRBD1 (6 bases). The CDR3 extends over 11 amino acids. Looked up from germline, CDR1 is MDHEN and CDR2 is SYDVKM. Trimming took off 10 bases at V and 8 bases at J, with 14 bases between the two ends. This chain's CDR3 is CATLETGGYTF. CDR3 sequence (DNA): TGTGCCACCTTAGAGACAGGCGGCTACACCTTC.

The chain links TRBV5-6 to TRBJ2-5, with 9 bases lining up with TRBD2. This CDR3 has 19 amino acids. V shed 2 bases, J shed 5 bases, and the junction held 19 bases outside the gene matches. The germline V gene has CDR1 SGHDT and CDR2 YYEEEE. The CDR3 nucleotides read TGTGCCAGCAGCTTATACAGGACTAGCGCCATCGTAAAGGGGGAGACCCAGTACTTC. Translated, it gives CASSLYRTSAIVKGETQYF.

The chain recombines TRBV5-1 with TRBJ2-1; 10 nucleotides line up with TRBD2. Germline CDR1 reads SGHRS; CDR2 reads YFSETQ. CDR3 length: 15 amino acids. Trimming removed 4 bases from V and 4 bases from J; junction bases left unmatched: 5. CDR3 nucleotides: TGCGCCAGCAGCCCCGGGACTAGCGAATACAATGAGCAGTTCTTC. Its protein product is CASSPGTSEYNEQFF.

The chain couples TRBV19 to TRBJ1-5; no firm D call. The germline gives CDR1 LNHDA, CDR2 SQIVND (reference sequence). The CDR3 loop spans 15 amino acids. The V and J ends lost 0 bases and 6 bases respectively, with 12 bases between them. The CDR3 region is CASSIDRGVRQPQHF. The CDR3 nucleotides are TGTGCCAGTAGTATAGATCGAGGAGTCCGTCAGCCCCAGCATTTT.

V and J are TRBV5-1 and TRBJ1-3; D is possibly TRBD1 (6 bases). Looked up from germline, CDR1 is SGHRS and CDR2 is YFSETQ. CDR3 size: 14 residues. The ends were cut back, 4 bases at V and 2 bases at J, with 10 bases in the middle. The CDR3 coding sequence is TGCGCCAGCAGCACGGGACAACCTGGAAACACCATATATTTT. Translating it yields CASSTGQPGNTIYF. Complete variable domain (other parts from reference TRBV5-1 and TRBJ1-3): KAGVTQTPRYLIKTRGQQVTLSCSPISGHRSVSWYQQTPGQGLQFLFEYFSETQRNKGNFPGRFSGRQFSNSRSEMNVSTLELGDSALYLCASSTGQPGNTIYFGEGSWLTVV.

The V and J genes are TRBV5-4 and TRBJ1-2, with 7 positions matching TRBD1. The germline gives CDR1 SGHNT, CDR2 YYREEE (reference sequence). With V trimmed by 4 bases and J by 2 bases, 5 bases remained unmatched. The CDR3 consists of 14 residues. CDR3 sequence (DNA): TGTGCCAGCAGCCGAAGGGACAGAAACTATGGCTACACCTTC. The encoded protein is CASSRRDRNYGYTF.

The chain recombines TRBV19 with TRBJ2-1, with TRBD1 matching 9 bases. The CDR3 spans 15 residues. CDR1 and CDR2 from the germline V gene are LNHDA and SQIVND (reference sequence). After removal of 7 bases from V and 5 bases from J, the junction contained 9 bases not matched to a gene. The CDR3 region is CASTDPGQGHNEQFF. In nucleotides, the CDR3 is TGTGCCAGTACCGACCCGGGACAGGGTCACAATGAGCAGTTCTTC.

The CDR3 sequence is CASSLTGRDTEAFF. The DNA of the CDR3 is TGTGCCAGCAGCTTGACAGGGAGGGACACTGAAGCTTTCTTT. The chain has TRBV5-6 and TRBJ1-1, with D tentatively TRBD1 (6 bases). This CDR3 is 14 amino acids long. The V gene lost 1 base and the J gene lost 3 bases, with 10 bases spanning the gap. CDR1 and CDR2 from the germline V gene are SGHDT and YYEEEE.

This sequence joins TRBV6-5 and TRBJ2-7, with TRBD1 identical over 8 bases. Germline trimming cut 6 bases from V and 3 bases from J; bases unmatched to any gene: 4. The V gene's germline CDR1 is MNHEY and CDR2 SVGAGI. The CDR3 extends over 13 amino acids. The CDR3 reads CASRRQGLYEQYF. The DNA of the CDR3 is TGTGCCAGCAGGCGACAGGGGCTCTACGAGCAGTACTTC.

CDR3: CASSAGEGVHGYTF. As DNA, the CDR3 is TGTGCCAGCAGCGCCGGGGAGGGTGTGCATGGCTACACCTTC. The genes are TRBV9 and TRBJ1-2; no reliable D call. Germline V gene data show CDR1 as SGDLS and CDR2 as YYNGEE. Trimming removed 3 bases from V and 6 bases from J, with 15 bases in between. This CDR3 is built from 14 residues.

The gene calls are TRBV11-3 and TRBJ2-1; the match to TRBD1 covers 9 bases. Germline CDR1 reads SGHNT; CDR2 reads YENEEA. Trimming at V came to 5 bases and at J to 7 bases, leaving 6 bases not matched to a gene. The CDR3 consists of 14 residues. This CDR3 is CASSAGTGLNEQFF. The CDR3 DNA follows: TGTGCCAGCAGCGCCGGGACAGGGTTGAATGAGCAGTTCTTC.

This rearrangement joins TRBV6-1 to TRBJ1-4; 9 nucleotides align to TRBD1. Trimming cost V 5 bases and J 8 bases; bases outside gene matches: 6. The CDR3 has 14 residues. CDR1 is MNHNS, CDR2 SASEGT, per germline. The CDR3 region is CASSLTGGTEKLFF. The CDR3 DNA reads TGTGCCAGCAGTCTAACAGGGGGCACCGAAAAACTGTTTTTT.

This clone was seen a handful of times. This chain links TRBV9 with TRBJ2-1; 7 bases map to TRBD2. Germline CDR1 is SGDLS and CDR2 is YYNGEE. The CDR3 runs to 14 residues. Losses at the gene ends were 3 bases for V and 15 bases for J; bases not matched to a gene: 15. CDR3 loop: CASSARDYVGQLFF. In DNA form, the CDR3 reads TGTGCCAGCAGCGCCCGGGACTACGTGGGTCAGCTGTTCTTC.

The chain links TRBV5-1 to TRBJ1-5, with 7 bases aligning to TRBD1. The germline V gene encodes CDR1 SGHRS and CDR2 YFSETQ. The V and J ends lost 1 base and 4 bases, in that order; junction bases with no gene match: 20. This CDR3 region has 20 residues. The CDR3 here is CASSLWLQGQFYLGNQPQHF. CDR3 bases: TGCGCCAGCAGCTTGTGGCTCCAGGGACAGTTCTACCTAGGGAATCAGCCCCAGCATTTT.

This chain uses TRBV19 with TRBJ2-3, with 13 positions matching TRBD2. The CDR3 has 17 residues. CDR1 LNHDA and CDR2 SQIVND come from the germline V gene (reference sequence). V shed 5 bases and J 2 bases; nucleotides not matched to a gene: 7. The CDR3 protein is CASSPPGLAGLTDTQYF. The DNA of the CDR3 is TGTGCCAGTAGTCCACCGGGACTAGCGGGACTCACAGATACGCAGTATTTT.